This T cell receptor (beta chain) was retrieved from a study of chemoradiotherapy in HPV16-positive cancers. Regarding this clone: The antigen is not known.

Germline V gene data show CDR1 as MDHEN and CDR2 as SYDVKM. The CDR3 is 14 residues long. V trimming: 2 bases; J trimming: 11 bases; junction bases outside the gene matches: 8. The data were produced by immunoSEQ multiplex PCR, yet TCRdb's version contains in-frame clones alone and is incomplete. Found here are some 2,400 clones, nearly 90% of them singletons; the top ten hold approximately 5.9%. Study-level findings and limits: For HPV16-positive patients, expanding HPV-responsive T cells associated with longer recurrence-free survival.

The sequencing here drew on tumor tissue, taken from a patient who underwent chemoradiotherapy. This sequence joins TRBV28 and TRBJ2-4; 8 bases match TRBD1. The sequence was collected from a human donor with HPV-associated anogenital cancer. CDR3 residues: CASSLPGQGKVQYF. The CDR3 DNA sequence: TGTGCCAGCAGTTTACCCGGACAGGGTAAAGTTCAGTACTTC.